The T cell receptor (beta chain) under discussion was sequenced for a study of patients and donors after allogeneic stem cell transplantation. CDR1 is SGHRS and CDR2 is YFSETQ in the germline V gene. The V end was cut by 4 bases, the J end by 0 bases, with 15 bases between. The CDR3 contains 16 residues. From the RT-PCR reads, TCRdb called clonotypes with MiXCR, one entry per CDR3 protein. Of about 960,000 distinct CDR3 sequences listed, more than 15% are singletons. The sample consisted of blood, either unsorted or a sorted T cell fraction (not recorded which). This receptor was identified in a human donor who was either an allogeneic HSCT recipient or a stem cell or donor lymphocyte infusion donor (not recorded which). It is not recorded whose cells these are; they may come from a transplant donor. The V and J genes are TRBV5-1 and TRBJ2-3, with unresolved D. CDR3 coding DNA: TGCGCCAGCAGCCCCGGTCAAGGCTTTAGCACAGATACGCAGTATTTT. It specifies CASSPGQGFSTDTQYF.